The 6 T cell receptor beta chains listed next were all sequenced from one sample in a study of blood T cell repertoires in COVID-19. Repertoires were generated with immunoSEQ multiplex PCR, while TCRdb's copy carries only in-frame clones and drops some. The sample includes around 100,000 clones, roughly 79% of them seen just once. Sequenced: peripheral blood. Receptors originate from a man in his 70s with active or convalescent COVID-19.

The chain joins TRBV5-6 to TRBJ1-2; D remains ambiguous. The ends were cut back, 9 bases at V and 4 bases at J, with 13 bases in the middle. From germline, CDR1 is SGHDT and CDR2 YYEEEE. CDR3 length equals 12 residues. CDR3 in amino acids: CATRRGGYGYTF. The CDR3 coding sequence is TGTGCCACTAGGCGAGGTGGCTATGGCTACACCTTC.

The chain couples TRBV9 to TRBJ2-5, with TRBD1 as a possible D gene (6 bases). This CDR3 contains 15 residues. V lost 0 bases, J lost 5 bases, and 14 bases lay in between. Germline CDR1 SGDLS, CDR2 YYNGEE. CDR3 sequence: CASSVEGRGPETQYF. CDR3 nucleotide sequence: TGTGCCAGCAGCGTAGAAGGCAGGGGCCCGGAGACCCAGTACTTC.

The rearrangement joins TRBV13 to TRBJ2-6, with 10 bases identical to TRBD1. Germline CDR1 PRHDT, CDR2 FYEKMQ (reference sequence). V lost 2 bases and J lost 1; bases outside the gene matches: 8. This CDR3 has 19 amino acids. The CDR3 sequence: CASSLLPTGGSSGANVLTF. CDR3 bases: TGTGCCAGCAGCTTACTTCCGACAGGGGGCAGTTCTGGGGCCAACGTCCTGACTTTC.

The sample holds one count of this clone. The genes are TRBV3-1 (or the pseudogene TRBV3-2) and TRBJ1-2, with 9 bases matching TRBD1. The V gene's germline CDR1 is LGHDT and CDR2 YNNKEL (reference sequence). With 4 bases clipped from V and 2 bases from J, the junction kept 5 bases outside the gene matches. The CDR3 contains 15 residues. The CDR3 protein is CASSPPGQGNYGYTF. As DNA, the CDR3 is TGTGCCAGCAGCCCCCCGGGACAGGGAAACTATGGCTACACCTTC.

The CDR3 loop reads CASSQETTLDYEQYF. DNA for the CDR3: TGTGCCAGCAGCCAAGAGACGACTTTAGACTACGAGCAGTACTTC. V is TRBV3-1 (or the pseudogene TRBV3-2) and J is TRBJ2-7; D gene uncertain. Trimming took 0 bases from V and 3 from J, leaving 12 bases between them. CDR1 is LGHDT, CDR2 YNNKEL, per germline (reference sequence). The CDR3 sequence is 15 residues long.

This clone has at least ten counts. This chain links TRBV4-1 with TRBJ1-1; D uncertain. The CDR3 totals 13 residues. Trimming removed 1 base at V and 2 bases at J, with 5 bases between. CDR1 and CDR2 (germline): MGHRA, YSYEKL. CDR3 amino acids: CASSQGTNTEAFF. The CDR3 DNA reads TGCGCCAGCAGCCAAGGTACAAACACTGAAGCTTTCTTT.